This T cell receptor beta chain was sequenced during a study of graft-versus-host responses after intestinal transplantation. Germline loops: CDR1 MNHNS, CDR2 SASEGT. Between the trimmed V and J ends, which lost 8 bases and 0 bases, there was a span of 14 bases. The CDR3 extends over 15 amino acids. Study-wide results and caveats: Early post-transplant HvG declines showed an association with peak circulating GvH clone levels.

Measured with immunoSEQ multiplex PCR; TCRdb has only the in-frame clones, and not every one. The repertoire includes fewer than 30,000 clones, about 85% of them detected once, and more than 9% sits in the top ten. About this clone itself: What it binds is unknown.

This rearrangement joins TRBV6-1 to TRBJ1-5; D gene ambiguous. This receptor was identified in a human patient who received an intestinal transplant, so some T cells may come from the graft donor. Specimen: PBMCs, collected around 62 weeks after intestinal transplantation. The CDR3 DNA is TGTGCCAGCTCCCGGGCGGATTTTAGCAATCAGCCCCAGCATTTT. Protein product: CASSRADFSNQPQHF.